The entry that follows covers one TCR beta chain sequence. Its antigen is not known. CDR3 size: 12 residues. Per germline, CDR1 KGHSH and CDR2 LQKENI. V gave up 6 bases and J gave up 5 bases, with 9 bases separating them. The data were obtained in a study of sequential checkpoint blockade in melanoma. In the study overall: Each arm's sequence ended with maintenance nivolumab.

Documented treatment: randomized to nivolumab then ipilimumab (arm A) or the reverse (arm B). Measured with immunoSEQ multiplex PCR; TCRdb has only the in-frame clones, and not every one. The sample carries around 2,000 clones, around 28% recorded once. Study results and limitations: PD-L1 staining and CD8+ counts, not mutational load, tracked tumor T-cell clonality.

This receptor was taken from a human donor with melanoma. This material consisted of tumor tissue (inferred from file names), taken from a patient given nivolumab and ipilimumab in sequence. V and J are TRBV18 and TRBJ2-3; D is possibly TRBD2 (6 bases). In nucleotides, the CDR3 is TGTGCCAGCTCGGGGACTCGAGATACGCAGTATTTT. Protein sequence: CASSGTRDTQYF.